The present entry profiles one T cell receptor beta chain with its context. Its cognate antigen is unknown. The sample comes from a study of beta chain features in type 1 diabetes. The entirety of the isolated RNA underwent reverse transcription, so expressed TCRB transcripts were sequenced. Clones were sequenced by immunoSEQ multiplex PCR, and TCRdb holds only the in-frame ones, with some missing. The sample records about 180,000 clones, approximately 7.9% being singletons. The CDR3 has 16 residues. CDR1 and CDR2 (germline): MNHNY, SVGAGI (reference sequence). The trim removed 2 bases at V and 8 bases at J, leaving 9 bases unmatched. Broader study findings: Moderate but significant shortening of TCRB CDR3s was recorded in all four CD4+ subsets from Type 1 diabetes patients.

The sequencing sample was made of central memory CD4+ T cells from blood. This sequence joins TRBV6-6 and TRBJ2-1, with TRBD2 matching 10 bases. This clonotype originated in a man aged 18 to 30 with type 1 diabetes. The CDR3 DNA sequence: TGTGCCAGCAGTTACAACCCGGAGCGGGGGGGCCATGAGCAGTTCTTC. Protein product: CASSYNPERGGHEQFF.